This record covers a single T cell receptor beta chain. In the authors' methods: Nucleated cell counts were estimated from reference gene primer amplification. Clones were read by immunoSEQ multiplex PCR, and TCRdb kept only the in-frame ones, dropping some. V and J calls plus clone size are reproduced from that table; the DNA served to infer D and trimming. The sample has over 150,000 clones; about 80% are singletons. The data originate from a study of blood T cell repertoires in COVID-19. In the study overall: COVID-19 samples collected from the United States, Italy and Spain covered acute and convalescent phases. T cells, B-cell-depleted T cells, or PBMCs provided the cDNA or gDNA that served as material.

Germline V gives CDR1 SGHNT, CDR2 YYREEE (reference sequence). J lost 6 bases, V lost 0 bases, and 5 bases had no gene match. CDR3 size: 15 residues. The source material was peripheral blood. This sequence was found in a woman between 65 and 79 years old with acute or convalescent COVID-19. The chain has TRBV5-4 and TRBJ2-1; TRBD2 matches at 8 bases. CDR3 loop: CASSLDGRAGNEQFF. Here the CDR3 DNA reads TGTGCCAGCAGCTTGGACGGGAGGGCCGGCAATGAGCAGTTCTTC. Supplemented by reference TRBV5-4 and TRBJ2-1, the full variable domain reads ETGVTQSPTHLIKTRGQQVTLRCSSQSGHNTVSWYQQALGQGPQFIFQYYREEENGRGNFPPRFSGLQFPNYSSELNVNALELDDSALYLCASSLDGRAGNEQFFGPGTRLTVL.